This entry features one T cell receptor (beta chain) sequence. Its antigen is still unknown. Since it is a stray read in a library aimed at alpha chains, this beta chain has a size that is not meaningful. One entry per CDR3 protein results from TCRdb running MiXCR on the 5' RACE reads. The sample includes around 150 distinct CDR3 sequences, roughly 35% of them seen just once. The data were taken from a study of spatial heterogeneity in lung cancer. Looking at the study overall: In raw reads, more than 8.5 appearances on average were recorded for each unique TCR and UMI combination.

Germline V gene data show CDR1 as LGHDT and CDR2 as YNNKEL (reference sequence). The CDR3 sequence is 14 residues long. Trimming left V 6 bases short and J 7 bases short, with 19 bases between. Regarding the study as a whole: The study found that expanded intratumoral alpha and beta TCR counts tracked tumor mutation counts.

The time point: sample taken at primary tumor resection. Unsorted samples of tumor, nontumor lung or frozen PBMC had their whole RNA sequenced. The V call is TRBV3-1, the J call TRBJ2-7, with D possibly matching TRBD2 (6 bases). The source was lung tumor tissue, collected at surgery. This clonotype was sampled from a female donor with early-stage non-small cell lung cancer. CDR3 sequence: CASRASVAAYEQYF. CDR3 coding DNA: TGTGCCAGCAGGGCCTCGGTAGCGGCGTATGAGCAGTACTTC.